These T cell receptor beta chains were read from a single sample in a study of blood T cell repertoires in COVID-19. Measured with immunoSEQ multiplex PCR; TCRdb has only the in-frame clones, and not every one. This table has 20,000 to 25,000 clones, 75% to 90% appearing once. Sequences were obtained from peripheral blood. The receptors derive from a woman aged 70-85 years with active COVID-19. CDR3s include the opening cysteine and the closing phenylalanine or tryptophan. D genes are given only for firm matches. Size is omitted from some rows. Given values are once, few, many or a class for expanded clones.

d_call: TRBD1
j_call: TRBJ2-1
v_call: TRBV18
clone_size: NA
cdr3_aa: CASSPGTGGNEQFF
cdr3_nt: TGTGCCAGCTCTCCCGGGACAGGGGGCAATGAGCAGTTCTTC

d_call: TRBD2
j_call: TRBJ2-1
v_call: TRBV6-2/TRBV6-3
clone_size: NA
cdr3_aa: CASNPDGGNEQFF
cdr3_nt: TGTGCCAGCAACCCGGACGGGGGGAATGAGCAGTTCTTC

d_call: NA
j_call: TRBJ2-1
v_call: TRBV14
clone_size: NA
cdr3_aa: CASSQDRRSGNEQFF
cdr3_nt: TGTGCCAGCAGCCAAGATCGGCGAAGCGGAAATGAGCAGTTCTTC

d_call: NA
j_call: TRBJ2-7
v_call: TRBV19
clone_size: NA
cdr3_aa: CASSPRTGSYEQYF
cdr3_nt: TGTGCCAGTAGTCCTCGGACGGGGTCCTACGAGCAGTACTTC

d_call: NA
j_call: TRBJ1-5
v_call: TRBV4-2
clone_size: NA
cdr3_aa: CASSQDKGGLHQPQHF
cdr3_nt: TGTGCCAGCAGCCAAGATAAAGGGGGTCTCCATCAGCCCCAGCATTTT

d_call: TRBD2
j_call: TRBJ2-1
v_call: TRBV24-1
clone_size: NA
cdr3_aa: CATSEAGLAGGAEQFF
cdr3_nt: TGTGCCACCAGTGAGGCGGGACTAGCGGGGGGGGCTGAGCAGTTCTTC

d_call: TRBD2
j_call: TRBJ2-5
v_call: TRBV7-9
clone_size: NA
cdr3_aa: CASSPSGKRGGRETQYF
cdr3_nt: TGTGCCAGCAGCCCCTCCGGGAAGCGGGGGGGCCGAGAGACCCAGTACTTC

d_call: TRBD2
j_call: TRBJ2-1
v_call: TRBV15
clone_size: NA
cdr3_aa: CATSRDGGLAGNNEQFF
cdr3_nt: TGTGCCACCAGCAGAGATGGGGGACTAGCGGGAAACAATGAGCAGTTCTTC

d_call: TRBD2
j_call: TRBJ2-3
v_call: TRBV5-1
clone_size: NA
cdr3_aa: CASSLSASGGLTDTQYF
cdr3_nt: TGCGCCAGCAGCTTGTCGGCTAGCGGGGGGTTGACAGATACGCAGTATTTT

d_call: NA
j_call: TRBJ2-6
v_call: TRBV5-1
clone_size: NA
cdr3_aa: CASSLVRAGANVLTF
cdr3_nt: TGCGCCAGCAGCTTGGTCCGGGCTGGGGCCAACGTCCTGACTTTC

d_call: NA
j_call: TRBJ1-2
v_call: TRBV7-2
clone_size: NA
cdr3_aa: CASSLPSNYGYTF
cdr3_nt: TGTGCCAGCAGCTTACCGTCGAACTATGGCTACACCTTC

d_call: NA
j_call: TRBJ2-2
v_call: TRBV4-3
clone_size: NA
cdr3_aa: CASSQDITGELFF
cdr3_nt: TGCGCCAGCAGCCAAGACATTACTGGGGAGCTGTTTTTT

d_call: NA
j_call: TRBJ1-1
v_call: TRBV12-3/TRBV12-4
clone_size: once
cdr3_aa: CASSYGPTEAFF
cdr3_nt: TGTGCCAGCAGTTATGGCCCCACTGAAGCTTTCTTT

d_call: TRBD2
j_call: TRBJ2-7
v_call: TRBV9
clone_size: NA
cdr3_aa: CASSGGLAGAYEQYF
cdr3_nt: TGTGCCAGCAGCGGGGGACTAGCGGGGGCCTACGAGCAGTACTTC

d_call: NA
j_call: TRBJ1-1
v_call: TRBV27
clone_size: NA
cdr3_aa: CASSSTGHGLTEAFF
cdr3_nt: TGTGCCAGCAGTTCAACAGGTCACGGCTTGACTGAAGCTTTCTTT

d_call: TRBD1
j_call: TRBJ2-5
v_call: TRBV7-7
clone_size: NA
cdr3_aa: CASSLSGGPQETQYF
cdr3_nt: TGTGCCAGCAGCTTGTCAGGGGGCCCCCAAGAGACCCAGTACTTC

d_call: TRBD2
j_call: TRBJ2-2
v_call: TRBV4-1
clone_size: NA
cdr3_aa: CASSDWTSSTAGELFF
cdr3_nt: TGCGCCAGCAGCGATTGGACTAGCTCTACGGCCGGGGAGCTGTTTTTT

d_call: NA
j_call: TRBJ1-2
v_call: TRBV2
clone_size: NA
cdr3_aa: CASSERKLDGYTF
cdr3_nt: TGTGCCAGCAGTGAGCGGAAATTGGATGGCTACACCTTC

d_call: NA
j_call: TRBJ1-6
v_call: TRBV5-6
clone_size: NA
cdr3_aa: CASSLTGLGYNSPLHF
cdr3_nt: TGTGCCAGCAGCTTGACAGGCCTCGGCTATAATTCACCCCTCCACTTT

d_call: TRBD1
j_call: TRBJ1-6
v_call: TRBV4-2
clone_size: NA
cdr3_aa: CASSQVRPLGQVRSPLHF
cdr3_nt: TGTGCCAGCAGCCAAGTGCGACCTTTGGGACAGGTGCGTTCACCCCTCCACTTT

d_call: NA
j_call: TRBJ2-1
v_call: TRBV12-3/TRBV12-4
clone_size: NA
cdr3_aa: CASVGGGRSEQFF
cdr3_nt: TGTGCCAGCGTGGGGGGGGGCCGCTCTGAGCAGTTCTTC

d_call: TRBD1
j_call: TRBJ2-5
v_call: TRBV5-1
clone_size: NA
cdr3_aa: CASSLSQGVETQYF
cdr3_nt: TGCGCCAGCAGCTTGTCGCAGGGGGTTGAGACCCAGTACTTC

d_call: NA
j_call: TRBJ2-7
v_call: TRBV10-3
clone_size: NA
cdr3_aa: CAISQTGDTYEQYF
cdr3_nt: TGTGCCATCAGTCAGACAGGTGACACCTACGAGCAGTACTTC

d_call: NA
j_call: TRBJ1-3
v_call: TRBV19
clone_size: NA
cdr3_aa: CASSIGAGPGNTIYF
cdr3_nt: TGTGCCAGTAGTATAGGGGCAGGTCCTGGAAACACCATATATTTT

d_call: NA
j_call: TRBJ2-5
v_call: TRBV5-4
clone_size: NA
cdr3_aa: CASSSLSRQETQYF
cdr3_nt: TGTGCCAGCAGTTCCCTCTCGCGGCAAGAGACCCAGTACTTC

d_call: NA
j_call: TRBJ2-5
v_call: TRBV7-2
clone_size: NA
cdr3_aa: CASSFSRGQRETQYF
cdr3_nt: TGTGCCAGCAGCTTTAGTCGGGGTCAGAGAGAGACCCAGTACTTC

d_call: NA
j_call: TRBJ2-2
v_call: TRBV14
clone_size: once
cdr3_aa: CASSLLSGELFF
cdr3_nt: TGTGCCAGCAGTTTATTGTCCGGGGAGCTGTTTTTT

d_call: TRBD2
j_call: TRBJ2-6
v_call: TRBV11-3
clone_size: NA
cdr3_aa: CASSPGLAGTDSGANVLTF
cdr3_nt: TGTGCCAGCAGCCCGGGACTAGCGGGAACTGACTCTGGGGCCAACGTCCTGACTTTC

d_call: NA
j_call: TRBJ2-2
v_call: TRBV7-3
clone_size: once
cdr3_aa: CASSSPFTGELFF
cdr3_nt: TGTGCCAGCAGCTCCCCGTTCACCGGGGAGCTGTTTTTT

d_call: NA
j_call: TRBJ1-6
v_call: TRBV21-1
clone_size: NA
cdr3_aa: CASSGSRDSPNSPLHF
cdr3_nt: TGTGCCAGCAGCGGGTCCCGGGACAGCCCTAATTCACCCCTCCACTTT

d_call: NA
j_call: TRBJ2-7
v_call: TRBV15
clone_size: once
cdr3_aa: CATSRDLTGRDEQYF
cdr3_nt: TGTGCCACCAGCAGAGACCTCACGGGTCGGGACGAGCAGTACTTC

d_call: TRBD1
j_call: TRBJ1-3
v_call: TRBV18
clone_size: NA
cdr3_aa: CASSPLDRAGGNTIYF
cdr3_nt: TGTGCCAGCTCACCACTGGACAGGGCGGGAGGAAACACCATATATTTT

d_call: TRBD1
j_call: TRBJ2-7
v_call: TRBV12-3/TRBV12-4
clone_size: NA
cdr3_aa: CASSLERQGQYF
cdr3_nt: TGTGCCAGCAGTTTAGAACGACAGGGTCAGTACTTC

d_call: TRBD1
j_call: TRBJ1-3
v_call: TRBV10-3
clone_size: NA
cdr3_aa: CAIKRDSSGNTIYF
cdr3_nt: TGTGCCATCAAAAGGGACAGCTCTGGAAACACCATATATTTT

d_call: NA
j_call: TRBJ2-5
v_call: TRBV24-1
clone_size: NA
cdr3_aa: CATSDPGRLEETQYF
cdr3_nt: TGTGCCACCAGTGACCCCGGCAGGTTAGAAGAGACCCAGTACTTC

d_call: NA
j_call: TRBJ2-5
v_call: TRBV7-2
clone_size: NA
cdr3_aa: CASSLARGQETQYF
cdr3_nt: TGTGCCAGCAGCTTAGCGCGCGGTCAAGAGACCCAGTACTTC

d_call: NA
j_call: TRBJ1-3
v_call: TRBV7-3
clone_size: NA
cdr3_aa: CASSRDFGNTIYF
cdr3_nt: TGTGCCAGCAGTAGGGACTTCGGAAACACCATATATTTT

d_call: NA
j_call: TRBJ1-2
v_call: TRBV24-1
clone_size: NA
cdr3_aa: CATSYSYGYTF
cdr3_nt: TGTGCCACCAGCTACAGCTATGGCTACACCTTC

d_call: TRBD1
j_call: TRBJ2-7
v_call: TRBV6-5
clone_size: NA
cdr3_aa: CASTPAGGPVEQYF
cdr3_nt: TGTGCCAGCACACCGGCAGGGGGTCCTGTCGAGCAGTACTTC

d_call: TRBD1
j_call: TRBJ2-7
v_call: TRBV20-1
clone_size: once
cdr3_aa: CSASRRQGAYEQYF
cdr3_nt: TGCAGTGCTAGTCGGCGACAGGGGGCTTACGAGCAGTACTTC

d_call: NA
j_call: TRBJ1-3
v_call: TRBV2
clone_size: NA
cdr3_aa: CASSEALRGSGTIYF
cdr3_nt: TGTGCCAGCAGTGAAGCGCTTCGGGGTTCAGGCACCATATATTTT

d_call: TRBD1
j_call: TRBJ1-6
v_call: TRBV28
clone_size: NA
cdr3_aa: CASRSSPGQYNSPLHF
cdr3_nt: TGTGCCAGCAGGTCCTCCCCGGGACAGTATAATTCACCCCTCCACTTT

d_call: TRBD2
j_call: TRBJ2-3
v_call: TRBV6-9
clone_size: NA
cdr3_aa: CASSFATGTSGGVNTDTQYF
cdr3_nt: TGTGCCAGCAGTTTCGCAACCGGGACTAGCGGGGGGGTTAACACAGATACGCAGTATTTT

d_call: TRBD2
j_call: TRBJ2-7
v_call: TRBV7-2
clone_size: NA
cdr3_aa: CASSVGLATYEQYF
cdr3_nt: TGTGCCAGCAGCGTCGGACTAGCTACCTACGAGCAGTACTTC

d_call: NA
j_call: TRBJ2-7
v_call: TRBV7-8
clone_size: NA
cdr3_aa: CASSSTYEQYF
cdr3_nt: TGTGCCAGCAGTTCCACCTACGAGCAGTACTTC